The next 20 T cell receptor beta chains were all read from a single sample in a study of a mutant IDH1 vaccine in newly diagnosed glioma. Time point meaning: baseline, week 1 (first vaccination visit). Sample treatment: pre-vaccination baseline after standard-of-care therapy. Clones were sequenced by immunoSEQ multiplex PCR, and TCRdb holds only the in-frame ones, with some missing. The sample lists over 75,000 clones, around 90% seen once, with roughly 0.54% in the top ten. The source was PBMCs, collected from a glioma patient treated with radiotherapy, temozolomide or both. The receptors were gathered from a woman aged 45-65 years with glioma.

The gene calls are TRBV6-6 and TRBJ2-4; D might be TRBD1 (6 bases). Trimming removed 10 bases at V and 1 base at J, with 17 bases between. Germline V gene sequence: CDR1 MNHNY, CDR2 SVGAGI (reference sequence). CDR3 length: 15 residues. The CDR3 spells CATGTSGSAKNIQYF. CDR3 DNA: TGTGCCACTGGGACATCGGGGAGCGCCAAAAACATTCAGTACTTC.

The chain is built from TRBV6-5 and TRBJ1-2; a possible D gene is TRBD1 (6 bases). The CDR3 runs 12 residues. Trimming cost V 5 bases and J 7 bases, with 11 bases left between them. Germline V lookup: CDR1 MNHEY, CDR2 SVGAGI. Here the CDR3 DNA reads TGTGCCAGCAGTCCGGACAGAATTGGCTACACCTTC. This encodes CASSPDRIGYTF.

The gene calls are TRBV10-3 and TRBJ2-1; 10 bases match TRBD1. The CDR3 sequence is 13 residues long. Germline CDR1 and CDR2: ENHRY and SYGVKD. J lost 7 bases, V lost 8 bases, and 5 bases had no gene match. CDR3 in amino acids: CAIPGTGVNEQFF. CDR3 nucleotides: TGTGCCATCCCCGGGACAGGGGTAAATGAGCAGTTCTTC.

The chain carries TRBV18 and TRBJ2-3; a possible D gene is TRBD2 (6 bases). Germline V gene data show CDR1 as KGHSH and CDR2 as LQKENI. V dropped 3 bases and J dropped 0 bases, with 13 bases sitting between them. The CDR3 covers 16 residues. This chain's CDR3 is CASSPVAEGSTDTQYF. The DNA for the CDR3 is TGTGCCAGCTCACCTGTAGCGGAGGGCAGCACAGATACGCAGTATTTT.

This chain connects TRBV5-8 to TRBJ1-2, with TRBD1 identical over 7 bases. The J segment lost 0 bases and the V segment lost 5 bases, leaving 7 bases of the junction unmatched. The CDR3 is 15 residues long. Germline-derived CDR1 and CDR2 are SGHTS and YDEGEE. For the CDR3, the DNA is TGTGCCAGCAGTCTCTGGACAGGCCCTAACTATGGCTACACCTTC. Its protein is CASSLWTGPNYGYTF.

CDR3 in amino acids: CASRFTGIDEQFF. The DNA of the CDR3 is TGTGCCAGCAGATTCACAGGTATTGATGAGCAGTTCTTC. The gene calls are TRBV6-1 and TRBJ2-1, with D maybe TRBD1 (5 bases). The CDR3 runs to 13 residues. From germline, CDR1 is MNHNS and CDR2 SASEGT. V was shortened by 6 bases and J by 8 bases, with 14 bases between the two germline ends.

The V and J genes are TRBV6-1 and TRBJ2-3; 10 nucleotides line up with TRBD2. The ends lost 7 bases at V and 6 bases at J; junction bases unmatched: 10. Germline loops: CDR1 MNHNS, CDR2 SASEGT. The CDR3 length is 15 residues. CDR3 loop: CASKGSGRPRDTQYF. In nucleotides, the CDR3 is TGTGCCAGCAAGGGTAGCGGGAGGCCTCGGGATACGCAGTATTTT.

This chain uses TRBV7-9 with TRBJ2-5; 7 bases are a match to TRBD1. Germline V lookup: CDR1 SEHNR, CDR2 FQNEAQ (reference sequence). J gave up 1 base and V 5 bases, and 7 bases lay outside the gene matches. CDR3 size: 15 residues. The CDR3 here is CASSDQSGGQETQYF. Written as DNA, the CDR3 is TGTGCCAGCAGCGACCAATCAGGGGGCCAAGAGACCCAGTACTTC.

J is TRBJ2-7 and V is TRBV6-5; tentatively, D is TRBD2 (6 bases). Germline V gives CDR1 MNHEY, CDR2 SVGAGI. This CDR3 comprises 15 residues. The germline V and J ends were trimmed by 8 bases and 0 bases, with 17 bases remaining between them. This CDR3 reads CASLQALGGSYEQYF. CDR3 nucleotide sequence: TGTGCCAGCCTGCAGGCCCTCGGGGGCTCCTACGAGCAGTACTTC.

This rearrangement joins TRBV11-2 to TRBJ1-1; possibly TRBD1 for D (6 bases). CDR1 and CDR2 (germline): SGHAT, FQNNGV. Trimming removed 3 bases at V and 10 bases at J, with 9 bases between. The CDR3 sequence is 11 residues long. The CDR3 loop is CASSFEGGAFF. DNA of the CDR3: TGTGCCAGCAGCTTCGAGGGGGGAGCTTTCTTT.

The CDR3 nucleotides are TGTGCCAGCACCAAGTTCTCGGGGGATCTAGCGGGAAGGTACGAGCAGTACTTC. The encoded protein is CASTKFSGDLAGRYEQYF. The V gene is TRBV7-3, the J gene TRBJ2-7; TRBD2 matches at 9 bases. V was clipped by 7 bases and J by 4 bases; unmatched bases: 20. Germline CDR1 reads SGHTA; CDR2 reads FQGTGA. CDR3 length equals 18 residues.

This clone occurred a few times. The CDR3 DNA reads as TGTGCCAGCTGGGCCTTGGGGGGAAACACCATATATTTT. Residues: CASWALGGNTIYF. This chain connects TRBV27 to TRBJ1-3; D gene uncertain. Germline V lookup: CDR1 MNHEY, CDR2 SMNVEV (reference sequence). The CDR3 runs 13 residues. Trimming cost V 8 bases and J 4 bases, with 12 bases left between them.

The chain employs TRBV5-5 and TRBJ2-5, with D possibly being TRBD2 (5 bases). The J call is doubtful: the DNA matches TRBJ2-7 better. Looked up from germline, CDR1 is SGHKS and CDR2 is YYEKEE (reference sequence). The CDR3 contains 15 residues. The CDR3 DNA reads TGTGCCAGCAGCTTGGAACGGGCCCGGACTCACGAGCAGTACTTC. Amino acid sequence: CASSLERARTHEQYF.

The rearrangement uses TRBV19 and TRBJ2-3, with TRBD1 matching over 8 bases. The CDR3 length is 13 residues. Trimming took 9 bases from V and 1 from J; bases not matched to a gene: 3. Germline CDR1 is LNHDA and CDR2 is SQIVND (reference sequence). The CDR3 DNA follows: TGTGCCAGCGGACAGGGTGGCACAGATACGCAGTATTTT. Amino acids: CASGQGGTDTQYF.

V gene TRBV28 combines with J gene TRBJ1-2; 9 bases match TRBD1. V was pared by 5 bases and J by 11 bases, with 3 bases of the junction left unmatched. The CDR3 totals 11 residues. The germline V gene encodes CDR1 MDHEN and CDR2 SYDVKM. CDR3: CASSDRGKYTF. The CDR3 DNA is TGTGCCAGCAGTGACAGGGGGAAGTACACCTTC.

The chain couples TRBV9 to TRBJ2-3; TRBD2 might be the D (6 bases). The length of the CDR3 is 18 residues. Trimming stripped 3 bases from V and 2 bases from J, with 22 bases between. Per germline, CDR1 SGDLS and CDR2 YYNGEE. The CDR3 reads CASSARGGRAGSTDTQYF. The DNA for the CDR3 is TGTGCCAGCAGCGCGCGGGGCGGTCGGGCAGGGTCCACAGATACGCAGTATTTT.

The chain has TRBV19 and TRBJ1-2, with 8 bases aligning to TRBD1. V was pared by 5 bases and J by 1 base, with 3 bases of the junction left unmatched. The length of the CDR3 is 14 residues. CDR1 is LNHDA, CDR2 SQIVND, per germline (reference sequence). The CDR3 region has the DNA TGTGCCAGTAGTCCCGGACAGGGTAACTATGGCTACACCTTC. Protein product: CASSPGQGNYGYTF.

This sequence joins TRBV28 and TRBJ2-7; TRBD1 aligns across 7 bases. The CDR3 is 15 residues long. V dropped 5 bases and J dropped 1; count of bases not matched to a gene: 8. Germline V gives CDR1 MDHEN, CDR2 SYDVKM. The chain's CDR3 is CASSIRGTVSYEQYF. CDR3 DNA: TGTGCCAGCAGTATAAGGGGGACAGTATCCTACGAGCAGTACTTC.

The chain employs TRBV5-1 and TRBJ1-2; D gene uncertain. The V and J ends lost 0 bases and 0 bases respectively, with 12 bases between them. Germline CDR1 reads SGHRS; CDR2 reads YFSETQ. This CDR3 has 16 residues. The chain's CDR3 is CASSLGNSETNYGYTF. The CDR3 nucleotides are TGCGCCAGCAGCTTGGGAAACTCAGAAACTAACTATGGCTACACCTTC. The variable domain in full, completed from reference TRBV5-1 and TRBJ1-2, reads KAGVTQTPRYLIKTRGQQVTLSCSPISGHRSVSWYQQTPGQGLQFLFEYFSETQRNKGNFPGRFSGRQFSNSRSEMNVSTLELGDSALYLCASSLGNSETNYGYTFGSGTRLTVV.

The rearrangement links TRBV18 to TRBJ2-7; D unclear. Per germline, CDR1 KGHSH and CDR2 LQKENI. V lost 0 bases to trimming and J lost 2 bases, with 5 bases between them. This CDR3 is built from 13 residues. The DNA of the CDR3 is TGTGCCAGCTCACCACCAACTGCCTACGAGCAGTACTTC. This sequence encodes CASSPPTAYEQYF.